Sequencing of this T cell receptor (beta chain) was carried out in a study of blood T cell repertoires in COVID-19. What the recovered Cohort 3 donors had was two negative PCRs, clearance, or symptom resolution. Sequenced by immunoSEQ multiplex PCR; TCRdb stores in-frame clones only, minus some. The sample consists of 110,000 to 150,000 clones, 78% of them appearing once. Per germline, CDR1 MGHRA and CDR2 YSYEKL. The V end lost 6 bases, the J end lost 0 bases, and 11 bases lay between the germline ends. This CDR3 is 14 amino acids long. The material sequenced was PBMCs or T cells enriched from blood (not recorded which). The sequence was collected from a woman aged 45-60 years who had recovered from COVID-19. The V and J genes are TRBV4-1 and TRBJ1-1; D possibly corresponds to TRBD1 (6 bases). The CDR3 is CASSTGNLNTEAFF. CDR3 DNA: TGCGCCAGCAGTACAGGGAATCTGAACACTGAAGCTTTCTTT.